The rows below give T cell receptor beta chains drawn from one sample of a study of OX40 agonist ivuxolimab in advanced cancers. Profiling relied on immunoSEQ multiplex PCR, and the TCRdb table lists in-frame clones only, not all of them. This table holds approximately 73,000 clones, roughly 90% found once. The sample in question was CD4+ or CD8+ T cells sorted from blood, obtained in a trial of the OX40 agonist ivuxolimab. These receptor sequences come from an adult with an advanced solid tumor such as melanoma, head and neck, liver or kidney cancer. Both conserved end residues are part of each CDR3. Fields, in order: D gene, V gene, J gene, CDR3 DNA, CDR3 protein. D genes are given only for firm matches.

TRBD1	TRBV7-9	TRBJ2-5	TGTGCCAGCAGCCGGACAGGGGGCGAGAAGACCCAGTACTTC	CASSRTGGEKTQYF
TRBD1	TRBV5-1	TRBJ2-1	TGCGCCAGCAGCTTTCGTCTCGGGACAGGGAGTCGTAATGAGCAGTTCTTC	CASSFRLGTGSRNEQFF
.	TRBV27	TRBJ1-2	TGTGCCAGCAGTTTGAAAGGTCGTGGCTACACCTTC	CASSLKGRGYTF
TRBD2	TRBV7-9	TRBJ2-2	TGTGCCAGCAGCCCGCGCAGCGGGAGAGTGTCTAGGAACACCGGGGAGCTGTTTTTT	CASSPRSGRVSRNTGELFF
.	TRBV6-1	TRBJ1-5	TGTGCCAGCAGTGAACCCGGAGGGGTGGGGCAGCCCCAGCATTTT	CASSEPGGVGQPQHF
TRBD2	TRBV27	TRBJ2-5	TGTGCCAGCAGATCGGGGGGATTGTCGGGAGAGACCCAGTACTTC	CASRSGGLSGETQYF
.	TRBV19	TRBJ1-5	TGTGCCAGTAGTATAGAGCGCAATCAGCCCCAGCATTTT	CASSIERNQPQHF
.	TRBV7-9	TRBJ2-1	TGTGCCAGCAGATATAGCGAATCCTACAATGAGCAGTTCTTC	CASRYSESYNEQFF
.	TRBV2	TRBJ2-7	TGTGCCAGCAGCCCCGGGCGTCCAGGCGAGCAGTACTTC	CASSPGRPGEQYF
TRBD2	TRBV5-5	TRBJ2-1	TGTGCCAGCAGCTTGTTAGCGGGAGGACCCAATGAGCAGTTCTTC	CASSLLAGGPNEQFF
.	TRBV29-1	TRBJ2-5	TGCAGCGTTGAAGAATTCGGGGAGACCCAGTACTTC	CSVEEFGETQYF
.	TRBV2	TRBJ2-1	TGTGCCAGCAGCTTACAGGGTTACAATGAGCAGTTCTTC	CASSLQGYNEQFF
.	TRBV12-5	TRBJ1-1	TGTGCTAGTGGGGTACAGTGGAACACTGAAGCTTTCTTT	CASGVQWNTEAFF
.	TRBV30	TRBJ2-5	TGTGCCTCATCAGGTGGGCTACAAGAGACCCAGTACTTC	CASSGGLQETQYF
TRBD1	TRBV7-9	TRBJ2-3	TGTGCCAGCAGCCCGGACAGGGGCGCAGATACGCAGTATTTT	CASSPDRGADTQYF
.	TRBV7-2	TRBJ2-2	TGTGCCAGCAGCTTAGACGTGAACACCGGGGAGCTGTTTTTT	CASSLDVNTGELFF
.	TRBV25-1	TRBJ2-7	TGTGCCAGCGCTCGTGGGGCCAAGCAGTACTTC	CASARGAKQYF